This is a list of T cell receptor beta chains from one sample in a study of blood T cell repertoires in COVID-19. Measured with immunoSEQ multiplex PCR; TCRdb has only the in-frame clones, and not every one. The sample has tens of thousands of clones; around 84% are singletons. The sequenced material came from peripheral blood. These receptors were collected from a human donor in a cohort sampled during active or convalescent COVID-19. Each CDR3 is given with its conserved first and last residue. A D gene is named only where the DNA matches it firmly. Some rows mark clone size as missing; the rest say once, few, many or name a class of expanded clone.

abundance | len | j_gene | v_gene | d_gene | CDR3aa | CDR3nt
- | 13 | TRBJ2-4 | TRBV7-2 | - | CASSTQDKNIQYF | TGTGCCAGCAGCACCCAGGACAAAAACATTCAGTACTTC
- | 15 | TRBJ2-3 | TRBV7-2 | - | CASSFSTPFTDTQYF | TGTGCCAGCAGCTTCTCGACTCCTTTCACAGATACGCAGTATTTT
- | 14 | TRBJ1-1 | TRBV27 | - | CATHSLAGKGEAFF | TGTGCCACCCATTCATTGGCAGGGAAGGGTGAAGCTTTCTTT
- | 14 | TRBJ2-2 | TRBV19 | TRBD2 | CASSTSGGPGELFF | TGTGCCAGTAGTACTAGCGGGGGTCCCGGGGAGCTGTTTTTT
- | 14 | TRBJ2-7 | TRBV7-2 | - | CASSLERGMYEQYF | TGTGCCAGCAGCTTAGAACGGGGGATGTACGAGCAGTACTTC
few | 15 | TRBJ2-1 | TRBV3-1/TRBV3-2 | - | CASSQARTGRNEQFF | TGTGCCAGCAGCCAAGCTCGAACAGGTCGCAATGAGCAGTTCTTC
- | 17 | TRBJ1-4 | TRBV6-2/TRBV6-3 | - | CASSYSSRGASNEKLFF | TGTGCCAGCAGTTACAGCTCTCGGGGGGCTTCGAATGAAAAACTGTTTTTT
once | 15 | TRBJ1-2 | TRBV11-2 | TRBD1 | CASSSPDRGTNGYTF | TGTGCCAGCAGCTCTCCCGACAGGGGTACTAATGGCTACACCTTC
- | 14 | TRBJ2-7 | TRBV7-2 | TRBD2 | CASRPSGGAYEQYF | TGTGCCAGCAGGCCTAGCGGGGGGGCCTACGAGCAGTACTTC
- | 15 | TRBJ1-1 | TRBV27 | TRBD1 | CASSPRQGLNTEAFF | TGTGCCAGCAGTCCGAGACAGGGACTGAACACTGAAGCTTTCTTT
- | 14 | TRBJ1-1 | TRBV5-5 | - | CASSLGESRTEAFF | TGTGCCAGCAGCTTGGGTGAGAGTCGGACTGAAGCTTTCTTT
- | 13 | TRBJ1-2 | TRBV12-3/TRBV12-4 | - | CASQTGWVRGYTF | TGTGCCAGTCAGACAGGTTGGGTTAGGGGCTACACCTTC
- | 15 | TRBJ1-5 | TRBV30 | - | CAWRSRGGASQPQHF | TGTGCCTGGAGGTCCCGAGGGGGGGCAAGTCAGCCCCAGCATTTT
once | 17 | TRBJ1-2 | TRBV19 | TRBD1 | CASSYTRRQGTNYGYTF | TGTGCCAGTAGTTACACCCGTAGACAGGGAACTAACTATGGCTACACCTTC
- | 13 | TRBJ1-2 | TRBV11-2 | - | CASSSGLKYGYTF | TGTGCCAGCAGCTCGGGACTGAAGTATGGCTACACCTTC
- | 15 | TRBJ2-5 | TRBV9 | TRBD1 | CASSPGQGLQETQYF | TGTGCCAGCAGCCCCGGACAGGGCCTCCAAGAGACCCAGTACTTC
- | 13 | TRBJ2-5 | TRBV5-4 | TRBD1 | CASSRQGQETQYF | TGTGCCAGCAGCCGACAGGGCCAAGAGACCCAGTACTTC
- | 12 | TRBJ2-3 | TRBV10-3 | - | CAISESRDTQYF | TGTGCCATCAGTGAGTCCAGAGATACGCAGTATTTT
- | 15 | TRBJ2-5 | TRBV5-1 | TRBD2 | CASATQRGGQETQYF | TGCGCCAGCGCTACCCAGCGGGGGGGCCAGGAGACCCAGTACTTC
few | 17 | TRBJ1-6 | TRBV23-1 | TRBD1 | CASSQLGRDRENSPLHF | TGCGCCAGCAGTCAATTAGGCCGGGACAGGGAGAATTCACCCCTCCACTTT
- | 18 | TRBJ1-2 | TRBV7-2 | TRBD1 | CASSLSLDRGRRNYGYTF | TGTGCCAGCAGCTTATCACTCGACAGGGGGCGACGTAACTATGGCTACACCTTC
- | 13 | TRBJ2-2 | TRBV29-1 | - | CSASDSAQRTLFF | TGCAGCGCAAGCGACAGTGCGCAAAGGACGCTGTTTTTT
- | 18 | TRBJ2-6 | TRBV5-4 | - | CASSLDRGSNSGANVLTF | TGTGCCAGCAGCTTGGATCGAGGAAGCAACTCTGGGGCCAACGTCCTGACTTTC
- | 15 | TRBJ2-5 | TRBV11-2 | TRBD2 | CASSSGAGGEETQYF | TGTGCCAGCAGCTCTGGAGCGGGGGGGGAAGAGACCCAGTACTTC
once | 15 | TRBJ2-2 | TRBV5-1 | - | CASSLSQGGTGELFF | TGCGCCAGCAGCTTATCCCAGGGTGGAACCGGGGAGCTGTTTTTT
- | 13 | TRBJ2-7 | TRBV11-1 | - | CASSRRSLGAPYF | TGTGCCAGCAGCCGACGGTCGTTGGGGGCGCCGTACTTC
few | 16 | TRBJ1-3 | TRBV25-1 | - | CASSEERDSLGNTIYF | TGTGCCAGCAGTGAAGAAAGAGACAGTCTTGGAAACACCATATATTTT
- | 13 | TRBJ2-7 | TRBV6-6 | TRBD1 | CASSPPGGQGPHF | TGTGCCAGCAGCCCCCCCGGGGGACAGGGACCGCACTTC
- | 15 | TRBJ1-4 | TRBV30 | - | CAWTTKDSTNEKLFF | TGTGCCTGGACGACAAAGGATTCAACTAATGAAAAACTGTTTTTT
few | 14 | TRBJ1-2 | TRBV2 | - | CASSETGTNYGYTF | TGTGCCAGCAGTGAAACCGGGACAAATTATGGCTACACCTTC
- | 17 | TRBJ2-1 | TRBV4-1 | TRBD2 | CASSPLGGGYLPSEQFF | TGCGCCAGCAGCCCTCTTGGGGGGGGGTATTTGCCGAGTGAGCAGTTCTTC
- | 16 | TRBJ2-3 | TRBV11-1 | - | CASSLVYGQPHDTQYF | TGTGCCAGCAGCTTAGTTTATGGACAGCCCCACGATACGCAGTATTTT
- | 14 | TRBJ1-2 | TRBV28 | TRBD1 | CASRGGQGNYGYTF | TGTGCCAGCAGGGGGGGACAGGGAAACTATGGCTACACCTTC
- | 14 | TRBJ2-5 | TRBV10-2 | TRBD1 | CASSEGQGKETQYF | TGCGCCAGCAGTGAGGGACAGGGGAAAGAGACCCAGTACTTC
- | 15 | TRBJ2-7 | TRBV27 | - | CASRLDLSPLDEQYF | TGTGCCAGCAGGCTAGACTTATCCCCCCTTGACGAGCAGTACTTC
- | 16 | TRBJ2-1 | TRBV7-6 | - | CASSAQQGLLNNEQFF | TGTGCCAGCAGCGCACAACAGGGTTTGCTTAACAATGAGCAGTTCTTC
once | 15 | TRBJ1-1 | TRBV18 | - | CASSPTGGSNTEAFF | TGTGCCAGCTCACCAACGGGGGGTTCGAACACTGAAGCTTTCTTT
- | 15 | TRBJ2-7 | TRBV4-1 | - | CASSQGLDSSYEQYF | TGCGCCAGCAGCCAAGGCTTGGACAGCTCCTACGAGCAGTACTTC
- | 15 | TRBJ2-2 | TRBV11-2 | TRBD2 | CASSLRGGNTGELFF | TGTGCCAGCAGCCTCCGCGGGGGGAACACCGGGGAGCTGTTTTTT
- | 14 | TRBJ1-1 | TRBV19 | - | CASSIGGRNTEAFF | TGTGCCAGTAGTATAGGAGGGAGGAACACTGAAGCTTTCTTT
- | 18 | TRBJ2-5 | TRBV5-6 | TRBD2 | CASSTPLGLAGGGETQYF | TGTGCCAGCAGTACTCCTTTGGGACTAGCGGGGGGTGGTGAGACCCAGTACTTC
- | 12 | TRBJ2-7 | TRBV6-5 | - | CASRDSLYEQYF | TGTGCCAGCAGGGACAGCCTCTACGAGCAGTACTTC
- | 14 | TRBJ2-3 | TRBV7-3 | - | CASSSGYLGDTQYF | TGTGCCAGCAGCTCGGGTTATCTTGGGGATACGCAGTATTTT
- | 15 | TRBJ2-1 | TRBV6-4 | - | CASSDSGTSYNEQFF | TGTGCCAGCAGTGATTCCGGGACATCCTACAATGAGCAGTTCTTC
- | 12 | TRBJ1-1 | TRBV7-9 | - | CASSWPTSEAFF | TGTGCCAGCAGCTGGCCAACCTCTGAAGCTTTCTTT
- | 13 | TRBJ2-7 | TRBV6-5 | - | CASNRGGSYEQYF | TGTGCCAGCAATCGAGGTGGATCCTACGAGCAGTACTTC
few | 14 | TRBJ1-5 | TRBV5-5 | TRBD1 | CASSSGQGYQPQHF | TGTGCCAGCAGCTCCGGACAGGGCTATCAGCCCCAGCATTTT
- | 13 | TRBJ1-2 | TRBV5-1 | - | CASSLGANYGYTF | TGCGCCAGCAGCTTAGGAGCTAACTATGGCTACACCTTC
- | 13 | TRBJ1-1 | TRBV2 | TRBD1 | CASSATGGTEAFF | TGTGCCAGCAGCGCAACAGGGGGCACTGAAGCTTTCTTT
- | 16 | TRBJ2-3 | TRBV27 | TRBD2 | CASSRTVAGDTDTQYF | TGTGCCAGCAGCCGGACGGTAGCGGGGGACACAGATACGCAGTATTTT
- | 16 | TRBJ2-5 | TRBV6-2/TRBV6-3 | TRBD1 | CASSARQGRVGETQYF | TGTGCCAGCAGTGCACGACAGGGAAGAGTAGGGGAGACCCAGTACTTC
- | 16 | TRBJ2-3 | TRBV4-3 | TRBD2 | CASSHLTSGTADTQYF | TGCGCCAGCAGCCACCTGACTAGCGGGACCGCAGATACGCAGTATTTT
- | 15 | TRBJ2-5 | TRBV19 | - | CASSPEYIGGETQYF | TGTGCCAGTAGTCCCGAATATATAGGGGGAGAGACCCAGTACTTC
- | 15 | TRBJ2-2 | TRBV10-3 | - | CAIRSDRTSTGELFF | TGTGCCATCAGGTCAGACAGGACCAGCACCGGGGAGCTGTTTTTT
- | 13 | TRBJ2-3 | TRBV19 | - | CASRHRDADTQYF | TGTGCCAGTAGGCACAGGGATGCAGATACGCAGTATTTT
- | 16 | TRBJ1-3 | TRBV6-5 | TRBD1 | CASSSQTGGIANTIYF | TGTGCCAGCAGTTCCCAGACAGGGGGAATCGCAAACACCATATATTTT
- | 13 | TRBJ2-2 | TRBV29-1 | - | CSVAGHTTGELFF | TGCAGCGTTGCCGGACATACTACCGGGGAGCTGTTTTTT
- | 13 | TRBJ2-1 | TRBV12-5 | - | CASEGSEGDEQFF | TGTGCTAGTGAGGGGTCCGAGGGGGATGAGCAGTTCTTC
- | 16 | TRBJ2-7 | TRBV6-2/TRBV6-3 | TRBD2 | CASSWHSGTPSYEQYF | TGTGCCAGCAGTTGGCATAGCGGGACCCCCTCCTACGAGCAGTACTTC